Listed below are T cell receptor beta chains from one sample, sequenced in a study of cytomegalovirus exposure and HLA in healthy donors. Clones were read by immunoSEQ multiplex PCR, and TCRdb kept only the in-frame ones, dropping some. The data include about 200,000 clones; the top ten clones carry approximately 0.74%. Sequenced input: PBMCs. The receptors shown here come from a boy aged 5-17 years in good health and CMV-seronegative. Each CDR3 is given with its conserved first and last residue. The order of the fields is D gene, V gene, J gene, CDR3 DNA, CDR3 protein. The D gene is left open where the match is weak.

-	TRBV19	TRBJ1-4	TGTGCCAGTAGTATAGGAGGACAGCATGAAAAACTGTTTTTT	CASSIGGQHEKLFF
-	TRBV11-2	TRBJ1-1	TGTGCCAGCAGCTTCAGCGGGGGAGCCTTGAACACTGAAGCTTTCTTT	CASSFSGGALNTEAFF
TRBD1	TRBV11-2	TRBJ2-7	TGTGCCAGCAGGGGACCAGGGGGCCACGAGCAGTACTTC	CASRGPGGHEQYF
-	TRBV4-2	TRBJ1-3	TGTGCCAGCAGCCAAGATCTCGACAATCGGGGAAACACCATATATTTT	CASSQDLDNRGNTIYF
-	TRBV6-6	TRBJ1-1	TGTGCCAGCAACCAGCCCCAGGGGACGAGTAGGACTGAAGCTTTCTTT	CASNQPQGTSRTEAFF
-	TRBV7-9	TRBJ2-6	TGTGCCAGCAGCCAAGCCGGACAGGGAGGGCCAACTGGGGCCAACGTCCTGACTTTC	CASSQAGQGGPTGANVLTF
-	TRBV10-3	TRBJ2-1	TGTGCCACCCCTAGGGGGGGATACAATGAGCAGTTCTTC	CATPRGGYNEQFF
-	TRBV9	TRBJ2-5	TGTGCCAGCAGCCACTCCGGGGAGACCCAGTACTTC	CASSHSGETQYF
TRBD1	TRBV30	TRBJ2-7	TGTGCCTGGAGCTGGACAGGGGGGAACGAGCAGTACTTC	CAWSWTGGNEQYF
TRBD2	TRBV18	TRBJ2-4	TGTGCCAGCTCTAGCGGGGGTGAGCACATTCAGTACTTC	CASSSGGEHIQYF
-	TRBV30	TRBJ1-5	TGTGCCTGGAGTAAGGTAGGGGGAAGTCAGCCCCAGCATTTT	CAWSKVGGSQPQHF
TRBD1	TRBV11-3	TRBJ2-7	TGTGCCAGCAGCCGACAGGGGGCGGAGGAGCAGTACTTC	CASSRQGAEEQYF
-	TRBV28	TRBJ1-6	TGTGCCAGCAGTTTCCCAGGGGTAAGCAATTCACCCCTCCACTTT	CASSFPGVSNSPLHF
-	TRBV30	TRBJ1-1	TGTGCCTGGAGTGTACAGGAGAACACTGAAGCTTTCTTT	CAWSVQENTEAFF
-	TRBV7-9	TRBJ1-1	TGTGCCAGCAGCTTAGAGCGTGGAGCTTTCTTT	CASSLERGAFF
-	TRBV27	TRBJ1-2	TGTGCCAGCAGTCAGGGCAGGGGTGGCTACACCTTC	CASSQGRGGYTF
-	TRBV11-1	TRBJ1-2	TGTGCCAGCAGCTTAACCGGGGGTGATGGCTACACCTTC	CASSLTGGDGYTF
-	TRBV14	TRBJ2-1	TGTGCCAGCAGCCAAAGACCTCACAGCTCCTACAATGAGCAGTTCTTC	CASSQRPHSSYNEQFF
-	TRBV7-3	TRBJ2-7	TGTGCCAGCAGCTCAACCAACAGCGGCGAGCAGTACTTC	CASSSTNSGEQYF
-	TRBV7-3	TRBJ1-6	TGTGCCAGCAGCTGGGGGGGTGCTTATAATTCACCCCTCCACTTT	CASSWGGAYNSPLHF